This T cell receptor beta chain was identified during a study of T cell changes during pregnancy in multiple sclerosis (dated by TCRdb to between 2018 and 2021). In terms of the full investigation: The study examined how the T cell repertoire changed over the course of pregnancy in women with multiple sclerosis.

A word on this clone: The specificity of this receptor is unknown. Within one base of it there is no much larger clone, and no base qualities were kept.

Trimming removed 6 bases from V and 3 bases from J, leaving 20 bases between the germline ends. Reading from cysteine to phenylalanine, the CDR3 counts 17 amino acids. The entry retains the CDR3 DNA only, 51 bases that are in frame from base 1. The germline V gene encodes CDR1 MNHEY and CDR2 SMNVEV (reference sequence). The library came from the immunoSEQ multiplex PCR assay. TCRdb mirrors the immuneACCESS table, restricted to in-frame sequences. Some clones are absent from its copies; in checked studies, under half trace to an unresolved V gene, and the reason for the others is unknown. This sample has 35,000 to 50,000 clones in its table, and about 87% of those were observed once. The ten biggest clones cover less than 1.5% of the sample.

This sequence was found in a female donor with multiple sclerosis, enrolled in a pregnancy study. The material sequenced was CD4+ T cells from peripheral blood mononuclear cells, taken in the second trimester of pregnancy. The chain links TRBV27 with TRBJ1-4, with a weak D call of TRBD1 (6 bases match). The DNA sequence is given as TGTGCCAGCAGCCAAACGACAGGACGGCTGGCTAATGAAAAACTGTTTTTT. The encoded protein is CASSQTTGRLANEKLFF.